The 21 T cell receptor beta chains given below trace back to one sample, sequenced in a study of T cell responses to AZD1222 COVID-19 vaccine. TCRdb's copy holds only in-frame clones and misses some; the assay was immunoSEQ multiplex PCR. The sample records fewer than 120,000 clones, 70% to 90% being singletons. The material sequenced was peripheral blood, taken on day 0 of AZD1222 vaccination. The receptors originated from an adult in good health.

The V call is TRBV3-1 (or the pseudogene TRBV3-2), the J call TRBJ2-1; no reliable D call. The germline V gene encodes CDR1 LGHDT and CDR2 YNNKEL (reference sequence). With 0 bases removed from V and 7 bases from J, the gap between germline ends came to 4 bases. The CDR3 covers 12 residues. The CDR3: CASSQDVNEQFF. The CDR3, as DNA: TGTGCCAGCAGCCAAGACGTGAATGAGCAGTTCTTC.

This chain connects TRBV5-1 to TRBJ2-7; D unclear. CDR3 length: 14 amino acids. V lost 4 bases and J 4 bases, leaving 15 bases between the germline ends. Germline assignment: CDR1 SGHRS and CDR2 YFSETQ. The CDR3 here is CASSPVPPGYEQYF. In DNA, the CDR3 is TGCGCCAGCAGCCCCGTCCCCCCCGGATACGAGCAGTACTTC.

In its sample, this clone was seen a few times. J is TRBJ1-2 and V is TRBV29-1; 7 nucleotides agree with TRBD1. CDR1 is SQVTM and CDR2 is ANQGSEA in the germline V gene. The CDR3 has 12 amino acids. J gave up 2 bases and V 8 bases, and 5 bases lay outside the gene matches. The CDR3 DNA is TGCAGCTTCCAGGGGGGAAACTATGGCTACACCTTC. Translation: CSFQGGNYGYTF.

V is TRBV5-4 and J is TRBJ2-3; TRBD1 is a possible D gene (5 bases). With 2 bases removed from V and 0 bases from J, the gap between germline ends came to 13 bases. The CDR3 sequence is 16 residues long. Germline CDR1 and CDR2: SGHNT and YYREEE (reference sequence). As DNA, the CDR3 is TGTGCCAGCAGCTTAGCTGGGGCTACTAGCACAGATACGCAGTATTTT. Translated: CASSLAGATSTDTQYF.

The genes are TRBV6-5 and TRBJ1-6; no definite D call. The CDR3 spans 12 residues. Trimming removed 9 bases at V and 3 bases at J, with 6 bases between. Germline loops: CDR1 MNHEY, CDR2 SVGAGI. The CDR3 region is CARWYYNSPLHF. Written as DNA, the CDR3 is TGTGCCAGATGGTACTATAATTCACCCCTCCACTTT.

Regarding this clone: A much larger clone lies one base from this, so it may be a read error. The gene calls are TRBV5-1 and TRBJ2-1; TRBD1 matches 10 bases. The CDR3 length is 16 residues. Germline-derived CDR1 and CDR2 are SGHRS and YFSETQ. CDR3 nucleotides: TGCACCAGCAGCTTGGTTGGGGACAGGGGCTACAATGAGCAGTTCTTC. Its translation: CTSSLVGDRGYNEQFF.

This clone was observed a handful of times. This rearrangement joins TRBV11-3 to TRBJ2-7; D remains ambiguous. The germline gives CDR1 SGHNT, CDR2 YENEEA. This CDR3 is 11 amino acids long. The germline V and J ends were trimmed by 9 bases and 0 bases, with 6 bases remaining between them. The CDR3 loop is CASRSSYEQYF. For the CDR3, the DNA is TGTGCCAGTAGGAGCTCCTACGAGCAGTACTTC.

The chain joins TRBV12-3 or TRBV12-4 to TRBJ2-7; D perhaps matches TRBD1 (5 bases). Trimming pared 1 base from V and 6 bases from J, leaving 10 bases between. The CDR3 runs 13 residues. CDR3 DNA sequence: TGTGCCAGCAGTTTAGTTCGCAGGGCCGAGCAGTACTTC. Translated: CASSLVRRAEQYF.

In this sample, this clone turned up a few times. The chain joins TRBV18 to TRBJ1-6; TRBD1 aligns across 8 bases. The V and J ends lost 3 bases and 7 bases, in that order; junction bases with no gene match: 5. From germline, CDR1 is KGHSH and CDR2 LQKENI. The length of the CDR3 is 15 residues. CDR3 loop: CASSPSAGGNSPLHF. CDR3 nucleotides: TGTGCCAGCTCACCCTCGGCAGGGGGCAATTCACCCCTCCACTTT.

The gene calls are TRBV7-2 and TRBJ1-3; the D gene is possibly TRBD1 (5 bases). The CDR3 runs to 15 residues. The germline V and J ends were trimmed by 5 bases and 0 bases, with 11 bases remaining between them. The germline V gene encodes CDR1 SGHTA and CDR2 FQGNSA. The CDR3 protein is CASSPNRISGNTIYF. CDR3 nucleotide sequence: TGTGCCAGCAGCCCTAACAGGATCTCTGGAAACACCATATATTTT. Full variable domain (remainder filled in from reference TRBV7-2 and TRBJ1-3): GAGVSQSPSNKVTEKGKDVELRCDPISGHTALYWYRQSLGQGLEFLIYFQGNSAPDKSGLPSDRFSAERTGGSVSTLTIQRTQQEDSAVYLCASSPNRISGNTIYFGEGSWLTVV.

The gene calls are TRBV19 and TRBJ1-2; D not certain. The CDR3 runs 12 residues. Trimming pared 0 bases from V and 6 bases from J, leaving 5 bases between. CDR1 is LNHDA, CDR2 SQIVND, per germline (reference sequence). CDR3 bases: TGTGCCAGTAGTATAGACAGGCATGGCTACACCTTC. It encodes CASSIDRHGYTF.

This rearrangement joins TRBV14 to TRBJ1-6; weak D call: TRBD1 (6 bases). The CDR3 is 15 amino acids. Trimming removed 4 bases from V and 10 bases from J, with 17 bases in between. Germline CDR1 and CDR2: SGHDN and FVKESK. CDR3 DNA sequence: TGTGCCAGCAGCCTCTGGGACAAAAAGGGATCACCCCTCCACTTT. Residues: CASSLWDKKGSPLHF.

CDR3 bases: TGTGCCAGCAGCTTAGATAGGGGACAGGGGTCCCAACTCTGGGGCTACACCTTC. Its translation is CASSLDRGQGSQLWGYTF. The chain is built from TRBV11-2 and TRBJ1-2, with 10 bases identical to TRBD1. CDR1 is SGHAT, CDR2 FQNNGV, per germline. V dropped 0 bases and J dropped 8; count of bases not matched to a gene: 15. The CDR3 sequence is 18 residues long.

The rearrangement uses TRBV4-3 and TRBJ2-3; unclear D gene. Germline CDR1 LGHNA, CDR2 YSLEER. CDR3 length equals 13 residues. V shed 2 bases and J shed 2 bases, with 5 bases lying between them. CDR3 loop: CASSQIITDTQYF. The CDR3 coding sequence is TGCGCCAGCAGCCAAATCATCACAGATACGCAGTATTTT.

This clone occurred a few times. The rearrangement links TRBV18 to TRBJ1-1, with D unclear. The ends were cut back, 1 base at V and 4 bases at J, with 13 bases in the middle. Germline loops: CDR1 KGHSH, CDR2 LQKENI. The CDR3 has 15 amino acids. The CDR3 coding sequence is TGTGCCAGCTCACCACGAACGGAGGGAGGCACTGAAGCTTTCTTT. Protein: CASSPRTEGGTEAFF.

The gene calls are TRBV29-1 and TRBJ1-5, with TRBD1 matching over 7 bases. The trim removed 4 bases at V and 4 bases at J, leaving 1 base unmatched. The CDR3 runs to 12 residues. The germline V gene has CDR1 SQVTM and CDR2 ANQGSEA. CDR3 amino acids: CSVVTGNQPQHF. The CDR3 DNA reads as TGCAGCGTTGTGACAGGGAATCAGCCCCAGCATTTT.

This clone came up a few times. The rearrangement uses TRBV6-2 or TRBV6-3 and TRBJ2-3, with a tentative D call TRBD1 (5 bases). The germline V gene has CDR1 MNHEY and CDR2 SVGEGT. The CDR3 runs to 16 residues. V shed 7 bases and J shed 0 bases, with 17 bases lying between them. The CDR3, as DNA: TGTGCCAGCACCCCGCGGTACAGGACGAGCACAGATACGCAGTATTTT. It codes for CASTPRYRTSTDTQYF.

The chain joins TRBV10-3 to TRBJ2-3; the D gene could be TRBD1 or TRBD2 (5 bases each). From germline, CDR1 is ENHRY and CDR2 SYGVKD. This CDR3 spans 12 amino acids. Deletions cut 10 bases from V and 4 bases from J, with 12 bases between. As DNA, the CDR3 is TGTGCCAGCGGTGGGGGACCAGATACGCAGTATTTT. Encoded protein: CASGGGPDTQYF.

J is TRBJ1-2 and V is TRBV21-1; the D call of TRBD1 is as the table states it, not checked on the DNA. TRBV21-1 is a recognized pseudogene. This CDR3 has 16 residues. The CDR3 DNA follows: TGTGCCAGCAGCAAAGGAGGGACAGGGGAGGGTTATGGCTACACCTTC. This encodes CASSKGGTGEGYGYTF.

The V gene is TRBV28, the J gene TRBJ2-1; TRBD1 might be the D (7 bases). The CDR3 is 15 residues long. Per germline, CDR1 MDHEN and CDR2 SYDVKM. The V and J ends lost 0 bases and 7 bases respectively, with 13 bases between them. The CDR3 loop reads CASSLWQGEVNEQFF. CDR3 in DNA: TGTGCCAGCAGTTTATGGCAGGGGGAGGTGAATGAGCAGTTCTTC.

The chain recombines TRBV5-1 with TRBJ2-5, with TRBD1 matching over 7 bases. Trimming at V came to 4 bases and at J to 1 base, leaving 4 bases not matched to a gene. This CDR3 is built from 14 residues. Germline V gives CDR1 SGHRS, CDR2 YFSETQ. The CDR3 bases are TGCGCCAGCAGCACAGGGGACAGCCAAGAGACCCAGTACTTC. It encodes CASSTGDSQETQYF.